This paragraph covers one T cell receptor beta chain sequence. Its recognized antigen is unknown. The same CDR3 can be traced to other DNA sequences in this sample. The data originate from a study of cytomegalovirus exposure and HLA in healthy donors (TCRdb year 2017). For the wider study: According to an earlier analysis of 587 of the donors, about 179 million T cells yielded 117 million unique TCR beta sequences and about 300 Gb of sequence data. The aim of the study was to test whether cataloging public T cell receptors could identify signatures of past pathogen exposure. Among 300 to 500 genotyped donors of the cohort, an average of around 240,000 unique TCR beta nucleotide sequences was sequenced per donor, of which roughly 17% were non-productive. Alongside the repertoire data, information on donor age, sex, ethnicity and CMV serostatus was compiled. The later analysis used no new phenotypic data to find candidate immune exposures, relying instead on TCR beta sequences and their occurrence across donors. A later genetic analysis took genome-wide SNP genotypes for about 55% of the roughly 700 donors and used that subset as a discovery cohort. Typing coverage varied by locus: roughly 629-630 donors for A, B, C, DRB1 and DQB1; approximately 500 for DQA1; some 610 for DPA1; roughly 450 for DPB1. To predict cytomegalovirus infection status, the study brought together high-throughput TCR immunosequencing, statistical association of individual TCRs with disease status, and machine learning. About 300 gigabases of sequencing data and 78 million or so unique TCR sequences were included in an early release covering about 620 HLA-typed donors. Both class I and class II loci were covered by HLA typing, at four-digit resolution. In an earlier analysis of 587 of the donors, high-throughput TCR beta sequencing was used to judge whether each TCR beta V gene segment behaved as functional or pseudogenic. Because of strong linkage in the cohort, roughly five DR-DQ haplotypes were treated as single units for association and clustering. The study used immunosequencing to profile the T cell repertoires of approximately 630 subjects and linked those repertoires to cytomegalovirus serostatus. Of the 398 genotyped donors, around 81% fell in the genetic ancestry cluster associated with self-reported Caucasian donors. All discovery cohort repertoires had been generated using a single sequencing platform. Along with the roughly 710-subject first cohort, a separate validation cohort of over a hundred different subjects was used. A later analysis re-examined previously published TCR beta repertoires from more than 650 donors and added high-resolution HLA genotyping to investigate patterns of TCR occurrence.

The library was produced with the immunoSEQ multiplex PCR assay. A mixture of 60 forward primers for TCR Vbeta segments and 13 reverse primers for TCR Jbeta segments was used in the multiplex PCR. A multiplex PCR assay on genomic DNA amplified the CDR3 region of rearranged TCR beta genes. The amplified TCR beta libraries were sequenced on the Illumina HiSeq System as 87-base-pair reads. The paper's data handling went like this. Across the 670 or so repertoires, a later analysis counted around 80 million unique TCR beta chains, around 10 million of which were shared by at least two donors. Raw reads were error-corrected and collapsed into unique sequences with a nearest-neighbor algorithm that merged closely related sequences to remove PCR and sequencing errors. To assign V, D and J gene segments, CDR3 sequences were aligned to IMGT reference sequences. For a sequence to be retained, a match of at least six nucleotides was required to both a V gene segment and a J gene segment. Rearrangements were classified as productive when the CDR3 lacked stop codons and remained in frame with V and J, and all other rearrangements were classified as non-productive. Following IMGT convention, CDR3 was defined as the stretch from the second conserved V-encoded cysteine up to the conserved J-encoded phenylalanine. The earlier analysis of about 590 of the donors excluded sequences that lacked an unambiguous match to a single V gene segment. In an earlier analysis of about 590 of the donors, a V segment was called functional when productive rearrangements were above 56.7%, and segregating when the standard deviation between donors exceeded 5%. A statistical classification framework was built to diagnose cytomegalovirus status from the catalog of TCR beta chain sequences. A later analysis assigned V and J genes by comparing TCR nucleotide sequences with IMGT/GENE-DB human TR gene sequences. In a later analysis, CDR3 sequences and most-parsimonious VDJ recombination scenarios were assigned using the TCRdist pipeline. In a later analysis, each TCR beta chain was defined by its CDR3 amino acid sequence together with its V-gene family, and reads without a unique V-gene family were excluded. In a later analysis, approximately 640 highly shared, low-generation-probability nucleotide sequences were removed to address suspected cross-contamination and a sequencing artifact. In a later analysis, a clonal expansion index for each public chain was calculated from normalized within-repertoire ranks of inferred template counts. A later analysis computed generation probabilities with a VDJ recombination model fitted to out-of-frame rearrangements, and checked the results against IGoR. In a later analysis, TCR-TCR, TCR-HLA and TCR-CMV co-occurrence was scored with hypergeometric tests, and a repertoire-size bias correction was applied to TCR pairs. To estimate false discovery rates, a later analysis permuted the HLA or CMV assignments 20 times. In a later analysis, co-occurring TCRs were grouped with DBSCAN, and TCRdist sequence similarity was added when clustering was performed within HLA-allele-positive subsets. Co-occurrence clustering excluded repertoires with fewer than 30,000 or more than 120,000 public chains, plus five with anomalous nucleotide sharing. As stored in TCRdb, this immuneACCESS dataset retains in-frame rearrangements with V and J assigned. A fraction of the clones does not appear; measured against another copy, unresolved V genes explain less than half of the discrepancy, and the remainder lacks a known reason. That table is the source of V, J and clone size, and D and trimming were worked out from the DNA. The table of this sample itemizes under 200,000 clones. The ten largest make up around 6% of the sample.

Results and caveats for the whole study, not just this receptor: The study gave a list of about 150 TCR beta chains associated with cytomegalovirus. HLA typing was unavailable for some donors at each locus, so association tests used only the typed subset. Linkage disequilibrium might explain the correlated functional status among segregating V segments, but an unknown experimental factor could not be ruled out. In both the original and validation cohorts, the classifier was reported to diagnose cytomegalovirus status with high specificity and sensitivity. According to a later analysis, TCR association rates differed among HLA loci, with DRB1 alleles showing the most associated TCRs and HLA-C alleles showing the fewest. Compared with the roughly 710-donor mean, donors in an Asian-associated ancestry cluster had fewer N-insertions in productive TCRs, according to a later genetic analysis. When HLA alleles, especially DR and DQ, strongly co-occurred, attributing TCR associations to individual alleles was difficult. Several of the top co-occurrence clusters appeared to be linked to parvovirus B19, influenza, CMV and Epstein-Barr virus, according to a later analysis. For the cohort, immune exposure information was limited to CMV serostatus. A cluster of highly shared sequence variants was judged likely to be a technical artifact of the sequencing pipeline. Some IMGT-functional V segments, including TRBV6-2 and TRBV6-3, could not be distinguished by the 87-base-pair reads and were therefore excluded. Three of the identified cytomegalovirus-associated TCR beta chains were confirmed in vitro to be specific for cytomegalovirus antigens. In an earlier analysis of over 550 of the donors, most TCR beta V segments were observed in productive rearrangements about 87% or about 30% of the time, broadly matching IMGT annotations. In a later genetic analysis, a missense DCLRE1C variant was associated with V-gene and J-gene trimming of TCR beta chains, and the association was replicated in an independent cohort. It was suggested by the authors that the approach could potentially be generalized to other disease states and immunological phenotypes. In a later analysis, HLA-associated TCR beta chains were found to be more clonally expanded and to have lower generation probabilities than equally common non-associated chains. In a later analysis, more than 15,000 TCR beta sequences were associated with specific HLA alleles at a false discovery rate of 0.05. Roughly uniform sequencing depth across donors was assumed in presence/absence analyses, although this assumption may not hold. According to a later analysis, most CMV-associated TCR beta chains appeared to be HLA-restricted, and the HLA associations seemed to be driven largely by CMV exposure. A further reported finding was that TCR beta sequences accurately predicted the HLA-A and HLA-B alleles for most subjects in the first cohort. Because counts were too low, around 17 rarely observed V segments, including chromosome 9 orphons, were left out of the earlier analysis of 587 of the donors. In this cohort, only TCR beta chains were sequenced, and detectable features were limited by the absence of alpha or paired-chain data. While some public TCRs were present in many individuals, most TCR sequences turned up only very rarely across donors.

The cohort was made up of several hundred healthy bone marrow donors. At the time of sampling, all cohort members were nominally healthy, though unrecorded immune exposures were likely present. The donor was CMV seronegative and belonged to the group of 352 seronegative cohort members. A peripheral blood sample was collected from each donor, and TCR beta sequencing was performed on peripheral blood mononuclear cells. The Qiagen DNeasy Blood Extraction Kit was used to extract genomic DNA from the blood cell samples. CDR1 and CDR2, per the germline V gene (reference sequence), are MNHNY and SVGAGI. The junction carries 15 bases between V and J, which are trimmed by 5 bases and 8 bases respectively. The CDR3 measures 14 amino acids from cysteine to phenylalanine. Only the CDR3 DNA stays, 42 bases, in frame from base 1.

This receptor chain uses TRBV6-6 and TRBJ1-4; the D gene is perhaps TRBD1, on 6 matching bases. The clonotype comes from a man younger than 45 in good health and CMV-seronegative. Input material: PBMCs. The sequenced DNA: TGTGCCAGCAGTCTTCAGGGGAGAAAGGAAAAACTGTTTTTT. Its protein is CASSLQGRKEKLFF.